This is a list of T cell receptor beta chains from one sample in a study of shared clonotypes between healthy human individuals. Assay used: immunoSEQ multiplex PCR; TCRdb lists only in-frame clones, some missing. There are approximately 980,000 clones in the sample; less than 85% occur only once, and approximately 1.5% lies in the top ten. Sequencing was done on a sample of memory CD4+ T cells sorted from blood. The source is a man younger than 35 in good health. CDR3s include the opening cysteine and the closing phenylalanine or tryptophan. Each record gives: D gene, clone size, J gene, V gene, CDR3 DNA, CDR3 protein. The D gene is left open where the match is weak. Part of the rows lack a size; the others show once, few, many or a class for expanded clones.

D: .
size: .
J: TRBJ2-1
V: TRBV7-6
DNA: TGTGCCAGCAGCTACAACGACAGAGAGCAGTTCTTC
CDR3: CASSYNDREQFF

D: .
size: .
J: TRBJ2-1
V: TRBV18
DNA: TGTGCCAGCTCCACCGGCGTACAGAATGAGCAGTTCTTC
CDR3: CASSTGVQNEQFF

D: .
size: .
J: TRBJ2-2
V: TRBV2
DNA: TGTGCCAGCAGTGAATCGACGGTTCCCGGGGAGCTGTTTTTT
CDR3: CASSESTVPGELFF

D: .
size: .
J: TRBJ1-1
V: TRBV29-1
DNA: TGCAGCGTTGAACCCCGAGGACAGCTGAACACTGAAGCTTTCTTT
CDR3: CSVEPRGQLNTEAFF

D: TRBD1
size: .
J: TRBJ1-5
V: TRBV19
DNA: TGTGCCAGTAGCATAGGGATGACAGGGGGCAATCAGCCCCAGCATTTT
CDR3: CASSIGMTGGNQPQHF

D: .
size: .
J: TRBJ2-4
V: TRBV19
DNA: TGTGCCAGTAGTATCAAAAACATTCAGTACTTC
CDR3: CASSIKNIQYF

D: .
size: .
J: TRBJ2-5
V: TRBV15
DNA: TGTGCCACCGGAGGTATTGGCCCCCAAGAGACCCAGTACTTC
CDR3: CATGGIGPQETQYF

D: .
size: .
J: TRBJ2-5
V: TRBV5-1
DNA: TGCGCCAGCAGCTTGGGACCCGGGTCCTCAGGGAAAGAGACCCAGTACTTC
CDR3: CASSLGPGSSGKETQYF

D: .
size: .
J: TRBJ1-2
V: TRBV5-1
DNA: TGCGCCAGCAACAAACAGGGTAGCAATGGCTACACCTTC
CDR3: CASNKQGSNGYTF

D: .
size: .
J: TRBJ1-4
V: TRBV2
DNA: TGTGCCAGCAGTGGAGCGATTCTCGGTGAAAAACTGTTTTTT
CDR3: CASSGAILGEKLFF

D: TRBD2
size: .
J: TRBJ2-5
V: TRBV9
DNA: TGTGCCAGCAGCGTAGGGGAGGGGTCCAAGACCCAGTACTTC
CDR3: CASSVGEGSKTQYF

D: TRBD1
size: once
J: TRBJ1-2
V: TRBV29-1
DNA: TGCAGCGTTGAAGCCCGACAGGGGAACTATGGCTACACCTTC
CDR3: CSVEARQGNYGYTF

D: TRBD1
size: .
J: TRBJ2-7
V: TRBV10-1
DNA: TGCGCCAGCAGTGAGCCTCCGGGCTCTTTGAGACAGGGTGGAGGATACGAGCAGTACTTC
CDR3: CASSEPPGSLRQGGGYEQYF

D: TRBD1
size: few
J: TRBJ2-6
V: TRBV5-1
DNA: TGCGCCAGCAGCAACACAGGGGGCTCTGGGGCCAACGTCCTGACTTTC
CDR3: CASSNTGGSGANVLTF